These 4 T cell receptor beta chains share one sample of origin, sequenced in a study of molecular identifiers for immune sequencing clone quantification. MiXCR was run by TCRdb on the PCR reads, yielding one entry per CDR3 protein. The table shows approximately 93,000 distinct CDR3 sequences, with around a quarter occurring only once. The source material was naive CD8+ T cells from blood, with Jurkat cell RNA spiked in. Stated subset: FACS-sorted CD8+CD4-CCR7+CD45RA+ naive T cells. The receptors here all came from a human donor in good health. Some libraries in this study had Jurkat cell RNA spiked in.

This clonotype came up many times. The chain is built from TRBV7-9 and TRBJ1-6; D gene unclear. The germline V and J ends were trimmed by 8 bases and 11 bases, with 16 bases remaining between them. The length of the CDR3 is 13 residues. CDR1 is SEHNR, CDR2 FQNEAQ, per germline (reference sequence). CDR3 region: CASCSNEKPPLHF. The CDR3 coding sequence is TGTGCCAGCTGTTCGAACGAAAAGCCACCCCTCCACTTT.

The rearrangement uses TRBV27 and TRBJ2-3, with D uncertain. Trimming removed 1 base at V and 3 bases at J, with 8 bases between. This CDR3 region has 14 residues. Germline loops: CDR1 MNHEY, CDR2 SMNVEV (reference sequence). In DNA form, the CDR3 reads TGTGCCAGCAGTTTATTGGCTCATACAGATACGCAGTATTTT. This encodes CASSLLAHTDTQYF.

This clonotype was picked up a small number of times. This chain connects TRBV9 to TRBJ2-7; tentatively, D is TRBD2 (7 bases). Germline lookup yields CDR1 SGDLS and CDR2 YYNGEE. Trimming removed 4 bases at V and 0 bases at J, with 14 bases between. The CDR3 runs to 15 residues. For the CDR3, the DNA is TGTGCCAGCAGCCCGGGGAGGGGGAGCTCCTACGAGCAGTACTTC. Protein sequence: CASSPGRGSSYEQYF.

The genes are TRBV28 and TRBJ2-5, with a weak D call TRBD1 (5 bases). Trimming shortened V by 11 bases and J by 5 bases, and 15 bases separated the two germline ends. This CDR3 contains 12 residues. In germline, CDR1 is MDHEN, CDR2 SYDVKM. CDR3 amino acids: CAAARALETQYF. The CDR3 DNA reads TGTGCCGCAGCCAGGGCGCTGGAGACCCAGTACTTC.